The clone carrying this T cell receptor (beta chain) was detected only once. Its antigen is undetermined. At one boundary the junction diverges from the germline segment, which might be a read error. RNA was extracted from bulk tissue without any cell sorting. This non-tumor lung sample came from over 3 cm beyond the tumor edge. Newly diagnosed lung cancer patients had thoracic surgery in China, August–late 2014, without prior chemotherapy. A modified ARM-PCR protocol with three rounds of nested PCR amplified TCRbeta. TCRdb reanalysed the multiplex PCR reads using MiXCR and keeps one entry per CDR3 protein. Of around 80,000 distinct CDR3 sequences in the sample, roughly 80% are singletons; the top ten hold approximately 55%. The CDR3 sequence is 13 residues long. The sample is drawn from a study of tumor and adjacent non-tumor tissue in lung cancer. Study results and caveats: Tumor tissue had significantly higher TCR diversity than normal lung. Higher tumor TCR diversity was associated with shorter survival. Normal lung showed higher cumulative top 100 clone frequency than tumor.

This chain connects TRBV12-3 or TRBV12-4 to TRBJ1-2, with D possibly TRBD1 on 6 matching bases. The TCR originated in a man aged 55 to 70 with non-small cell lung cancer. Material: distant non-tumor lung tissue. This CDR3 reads CASSPRTEHGYTF. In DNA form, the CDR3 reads TGCGCCAGCAGTCCCCGGACAGAACATGGCTACACCTTC.